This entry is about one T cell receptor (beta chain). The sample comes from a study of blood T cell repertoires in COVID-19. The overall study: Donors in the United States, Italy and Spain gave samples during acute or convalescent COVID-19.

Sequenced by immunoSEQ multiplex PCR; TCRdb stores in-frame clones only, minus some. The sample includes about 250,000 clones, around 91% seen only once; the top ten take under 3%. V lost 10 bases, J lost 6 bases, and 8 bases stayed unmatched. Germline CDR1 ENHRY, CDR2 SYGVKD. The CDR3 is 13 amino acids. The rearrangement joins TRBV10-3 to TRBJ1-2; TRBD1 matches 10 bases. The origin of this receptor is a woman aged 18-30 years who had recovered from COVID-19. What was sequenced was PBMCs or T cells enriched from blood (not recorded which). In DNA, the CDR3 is TGTGCCAGCCGGGACAGGGGTGTAGATGGCTACACCTTC. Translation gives CASRDRGVDGYTF.